Here is one T cell receptor beta chain with its context. In the original analysis: Amplifying reference gene primers gave estimates of nucleated cell counts. Sequenced by immunoSEQ multiplex PCR; TCRdb stores in-frame clones only, minus some. The DNA gave D and trimming, while V, J and clone size come from that table. The sample yields 250,000 to 350,000 clones, less than 85% seen once. The Seattle patients, enrolled during active infection, were followed longitudinally. This entry comes from a study of blood T cell repertoires in COVID-19. Study context: The analysed material was cDNA or gDNA that came from T cells, B-cell-depleted T cells, or PBMCs.

This receptor was identified in a human donor with COVID-19, enrolled during active disease. The donor label of this sample is uncertain. The sequencing sample was made of peripheral blood.

CDR3 loop: CASSEYTGGVNEKLFF. As DNA, the CDR3 is TGTGCCAGCAGTGAATACACAGGGGGCGTAAATGAAAAACTGTTTTTT. The chain recombines TRBV9 with TRBJ1-4, with TRBD1 matching over 9 bases. V dropped 5 bases and J dropped 5; count of bases not matched to a gene: 10. Germline V CDR1 and CDR2: SGDLS, YYNGEE. This CDR3 is built from 16 residues.